This record looks at one TCR beta chain sequence and its context. Its specificity is not known. Germline V lookup: CDR1 SGHDN, CDR2 FVKESK. Trimming pared 4 bases from V and 10 bases from J, leaving 13 bases between. The CDR3 is made up of 13 amino acids. Vbeta (60) and Jbeta (13) primers were used in the PCR. Data came from immunoSEQ multiplex PCR; TCRdb stores just in-frame clones and leaves some out. The sample yields 100,000 to 150,000 clones, more than 65% seen once. This sample is drawn from a study of cytomegalovirus exposure and HLA in healthy donors. Study outcomes and limitations: An analysis done earlier found most TCR beta V segments productive about 87% or about 30% of the time. Judged likely to be a sequencing artifact was a cluster of highly shared sequence variants. The study had only CMV serostatus as immune exposure information.

Material: PBMCs. The genes are TRBV14 and TRBJ1-4; tentative D call: TRBD1 (6 bases). This TCR derives from a woman aged 40 to 50 in good health and CMV-seropositive. The CDR3 DNA reads as TGTGCCAGCAGCCGGGGACACTCTGGAAAACTGTTTTTT. Its protein product is CASSRGHSGKLFF.